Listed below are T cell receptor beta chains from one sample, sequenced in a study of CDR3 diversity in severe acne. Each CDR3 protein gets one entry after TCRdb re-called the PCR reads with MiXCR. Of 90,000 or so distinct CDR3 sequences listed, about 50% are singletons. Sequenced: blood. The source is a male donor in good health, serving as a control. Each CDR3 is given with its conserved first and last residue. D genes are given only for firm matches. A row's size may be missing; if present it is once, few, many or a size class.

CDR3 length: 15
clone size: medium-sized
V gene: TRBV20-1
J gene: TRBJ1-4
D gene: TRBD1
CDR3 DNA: TGCAGTGCTGCCATCTCCGGGACAGGGGATTCAAAACTGTTTTTT
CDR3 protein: CSAAISGTGDSKLFF

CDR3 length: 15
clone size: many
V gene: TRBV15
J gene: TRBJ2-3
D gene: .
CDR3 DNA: TGTGCTATTTCCGGGGCAGACCTTAGCACAGATACGCAGTATTTT
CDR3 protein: CAISGADLSTDTQYF

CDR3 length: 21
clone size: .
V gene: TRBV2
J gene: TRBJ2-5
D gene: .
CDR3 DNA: .
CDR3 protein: CASSGLQSNEKLFFGSGTQYF

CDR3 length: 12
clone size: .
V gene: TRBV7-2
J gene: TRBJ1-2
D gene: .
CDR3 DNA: TGTGCCAGCAGCGTTTATTCGGGGGGCTACACCTTC
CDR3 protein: CASSVYSGGYTF

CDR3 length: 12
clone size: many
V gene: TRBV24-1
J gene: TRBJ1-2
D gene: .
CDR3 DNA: TGTGCCACCAGTGACAACATCTTTGGCTACACCTTC
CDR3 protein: CATSDNIFGYTF

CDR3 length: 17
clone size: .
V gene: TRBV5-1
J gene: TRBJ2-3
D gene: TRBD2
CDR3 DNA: TGCGCCAGCATCCCAGTGGCGGGGGGGATAAGCACAGATACGCAGTATTTT
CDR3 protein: CASIPVAGGISTDTQYF

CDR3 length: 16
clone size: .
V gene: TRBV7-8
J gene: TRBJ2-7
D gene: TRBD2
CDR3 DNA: TGTGCCAGCAGCTTGGGTCCGGGACTAGCGGGAGAATTGCAGTACTTC
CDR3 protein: CASSLGPGLAGELQYF

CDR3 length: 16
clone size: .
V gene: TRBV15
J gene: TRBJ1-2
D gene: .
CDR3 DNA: TGTGCCACCAGCAGAGGTGGGAAAGGGTACGACTATGGCTACACCTTC
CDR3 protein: CATSRGGKGYDYGYTF

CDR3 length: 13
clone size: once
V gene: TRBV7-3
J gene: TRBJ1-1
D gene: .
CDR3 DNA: TGTGCCAGCAGCTTAATCGTGGACACTGAAGCTTTCTTT
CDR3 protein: CASSLIVDTEAFF

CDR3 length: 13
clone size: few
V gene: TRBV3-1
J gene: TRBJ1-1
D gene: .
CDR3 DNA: TGTGCCAGCAGCCACCCGACAAGAAGGGAAGCTTTCTTT
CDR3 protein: CASSHPTRREAFF

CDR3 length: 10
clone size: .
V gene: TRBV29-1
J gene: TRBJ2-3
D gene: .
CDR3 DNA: TGCAGCGTTGCCACCGGTACGCAGTATTTT
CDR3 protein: CSVATGTQYF

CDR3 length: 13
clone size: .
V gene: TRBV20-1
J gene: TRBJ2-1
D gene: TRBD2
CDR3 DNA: TGCAGTGCTCCAGACAGCGGGAGTGGTGGGCAGTTCTTC
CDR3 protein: CSAPDSGSGGQFF

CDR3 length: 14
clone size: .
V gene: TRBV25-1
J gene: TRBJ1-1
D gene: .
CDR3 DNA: TGTGCCAGCAGTGAGGTCCATGTAGGGGCTGAAGCTCTCTTT
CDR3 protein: CASSEVHVGAEALF

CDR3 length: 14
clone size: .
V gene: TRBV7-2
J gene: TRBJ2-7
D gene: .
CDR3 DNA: TGTGCCAGCAGCTTAGGGGGGGAGTCCTACGAGCAGTACTTC
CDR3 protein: CASSLGGESYEQYF

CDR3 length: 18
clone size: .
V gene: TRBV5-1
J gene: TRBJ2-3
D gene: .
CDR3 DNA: TGCGCCAGCAGCTTAGTCTTAGGCGGGACACAGTTCACAGATACGCAGTATTTT
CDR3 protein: CASSLVLGGTQFTDTQYF

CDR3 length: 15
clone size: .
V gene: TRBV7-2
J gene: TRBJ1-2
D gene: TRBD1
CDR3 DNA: TGTGCCAGCAGCCCCGGGGACAGCACAGGCTATGGCTACACCTTC
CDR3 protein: CASSPGDSTGYGYTF

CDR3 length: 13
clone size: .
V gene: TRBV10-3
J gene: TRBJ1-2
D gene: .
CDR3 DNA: TGTGCCAGCAGTTACGGAACGGACTATGGCTACACCTTC
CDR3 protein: CASSYGTDYGYTF

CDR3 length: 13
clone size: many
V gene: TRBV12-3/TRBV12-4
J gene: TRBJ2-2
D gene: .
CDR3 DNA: TGTGCCAGCAGTTTGACCGGGCCCGGGGAGCTGTTTTTT
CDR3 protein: CASSLTGPGELFF

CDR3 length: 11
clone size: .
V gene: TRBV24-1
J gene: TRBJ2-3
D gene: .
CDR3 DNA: TGTGCCACCCGGTGGGAAGATACGCAGTATTTT
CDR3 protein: CATRWEDTQYF

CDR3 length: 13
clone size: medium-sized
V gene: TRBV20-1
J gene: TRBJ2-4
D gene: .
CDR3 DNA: TGCAGTGCTATGGGGGGAGCCAAAAACATTCAGTACTTC
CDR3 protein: CSAMGGAKNIQYF

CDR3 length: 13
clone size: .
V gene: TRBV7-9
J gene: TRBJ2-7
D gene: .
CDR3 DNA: TGTGCCAGCAGCTTAGCGGAGGGGTACGAGCAGTACTTC
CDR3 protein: CASSLAEGYEQYF

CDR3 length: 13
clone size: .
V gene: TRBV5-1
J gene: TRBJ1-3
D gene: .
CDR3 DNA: TGCGCCAGCAGCTTGGAAACTGGAAACACCATATATTTT
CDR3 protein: CASSLETGNTIYF

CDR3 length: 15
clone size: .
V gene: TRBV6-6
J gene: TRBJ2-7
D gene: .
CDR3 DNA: TGTGCCAGCAGACCCCACGGGGAGAGCTCCTACGAGCAGTACTTC
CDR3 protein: CASRPHGESSYEQYF

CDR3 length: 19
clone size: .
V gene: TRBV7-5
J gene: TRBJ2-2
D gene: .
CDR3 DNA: .
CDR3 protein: CISVPAMQCEGGPDGELFF

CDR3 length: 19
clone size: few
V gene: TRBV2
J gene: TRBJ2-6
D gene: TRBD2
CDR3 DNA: TGTGCCAGCAGTGCCCGACTAGCGGGAGGCTCCTCTGGGGCCAACGTCCTGACTTTC
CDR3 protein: CASSARLAGGSSGANVLTF

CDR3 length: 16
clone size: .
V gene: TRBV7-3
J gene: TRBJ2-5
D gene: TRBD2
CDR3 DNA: TGTGCCAGCAGGGAAAGCGGGGGCCGTGACCAAGAGACCCAGTACTTC
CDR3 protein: CASRESGGRDQETQYF

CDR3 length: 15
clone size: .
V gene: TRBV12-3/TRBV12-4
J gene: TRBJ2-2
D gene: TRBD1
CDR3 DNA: TGTGCCAGCAGTCAGGGACAGTTAAACACCGGGGAGCTGTTTTTT
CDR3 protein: CASSQGQLNTGELFF

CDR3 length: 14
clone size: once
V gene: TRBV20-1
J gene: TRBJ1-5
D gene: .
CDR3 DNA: TGCAGTGCTAGAGAGAGCGGGGGGAGACAGCCCCAGCATTTT
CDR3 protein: CSARESGGRQPQHF

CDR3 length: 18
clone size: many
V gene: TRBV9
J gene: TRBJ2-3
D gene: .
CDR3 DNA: TGTGCCAGCAGCTATACCAACCTCGGGGGGCGTGGCACAGATACGCAGTATTTT
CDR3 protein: CASSYTNLGGRGTDTQYF

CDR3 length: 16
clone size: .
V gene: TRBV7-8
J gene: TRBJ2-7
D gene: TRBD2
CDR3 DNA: TGTGCCAGCAGCTTTGGGGGGGATCCTAAAGTCGACGAGCAGTACTTC
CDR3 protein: CASSFGGDPKVDEQYF

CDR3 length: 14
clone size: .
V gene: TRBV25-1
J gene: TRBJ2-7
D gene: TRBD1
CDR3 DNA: TGTGCCAGTTCCTCGACAGGGATTCTCCTCGAGCAGTACTTC
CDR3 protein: CASSSTGILLEQYF

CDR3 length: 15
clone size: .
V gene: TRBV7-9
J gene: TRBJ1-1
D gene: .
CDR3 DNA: TGTGCCAGCAGCTTAGGTGCAGGGATAAGTGGTGAAGCTTTCTTT
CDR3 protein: CASSLGAGISGEAFF

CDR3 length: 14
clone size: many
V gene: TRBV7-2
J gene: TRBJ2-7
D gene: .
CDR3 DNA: TGTGCCAGCAGCCGACAAAGGACCGCTCGCGAGCAGTACTTC
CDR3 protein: CASSRQRTAREQYF

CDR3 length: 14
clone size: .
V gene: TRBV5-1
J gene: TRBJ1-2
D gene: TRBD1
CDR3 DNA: TGCGCCAGCAGCTTGCTACAGGGGGCGGATGGCTACACCTTC
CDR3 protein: CASSLLQGADGYTF

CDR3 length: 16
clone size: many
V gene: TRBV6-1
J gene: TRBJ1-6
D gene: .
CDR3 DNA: TGTGCCAGCAGGGGTTCAGGGAGCTCCTATAATTCACCCCTCCACTTT
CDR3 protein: CASRGSGSSYNSPLHF

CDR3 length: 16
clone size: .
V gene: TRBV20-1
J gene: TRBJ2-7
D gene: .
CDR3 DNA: TGCAGTGCCACCAGTGATTTGCTACATGGAGTCTACGAGCAGTACTTC
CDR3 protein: CSATSDLLHGVYEQYF

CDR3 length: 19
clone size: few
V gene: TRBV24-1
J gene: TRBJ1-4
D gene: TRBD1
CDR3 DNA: TGTGCCACCAGTGAAGGGGGCCAACCAGTTACGTACTATAATGAAAAACTGTTTTTT
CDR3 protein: CATSEGGQPVTYYNEKLFF

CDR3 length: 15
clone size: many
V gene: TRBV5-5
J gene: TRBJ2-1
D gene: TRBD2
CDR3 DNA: TGTGCCAGCAGCTTGGATGGTAGCGGGGGGAGGGAGCAGTTCTTC
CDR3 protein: CASSLDGSGGREQFF

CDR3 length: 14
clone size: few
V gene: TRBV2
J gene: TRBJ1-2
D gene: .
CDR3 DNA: TGTGCCAGCAGTGAAGGGCGGCTCCTGGTCGGCTACACCTTC
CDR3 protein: CASSEGRLLVGYTF

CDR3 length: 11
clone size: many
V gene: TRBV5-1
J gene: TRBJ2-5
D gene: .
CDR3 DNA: TGCGCCAGCAGCGCTAGGGGGGACCAGTACTTC
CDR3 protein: CASSARGDQYF

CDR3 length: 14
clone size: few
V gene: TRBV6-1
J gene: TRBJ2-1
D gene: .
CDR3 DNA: TGTGCCAGCAGTGTAGAGACCCTAAATAATGAGCAGTTCTTC
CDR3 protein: CASSVETLNNEQFF

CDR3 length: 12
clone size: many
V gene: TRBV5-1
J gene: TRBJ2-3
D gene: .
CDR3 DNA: TGCGCCAGCAGCCTTACCACAGATACGCAGTATTTT
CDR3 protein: CASSLTTDTQYF

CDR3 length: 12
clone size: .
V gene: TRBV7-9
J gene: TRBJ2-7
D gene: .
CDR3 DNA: TGTGCCAGCAGCCGCCGGGGTTACGAGCGGCACTTC
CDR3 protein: CASSRRGYERHF

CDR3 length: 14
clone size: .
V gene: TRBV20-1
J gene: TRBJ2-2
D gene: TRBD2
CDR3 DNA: TGCAGTGCCCTGGGACTAGTAGACACCGGGGAGCTGTTTTTT
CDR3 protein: CSALGLVDTGELFF

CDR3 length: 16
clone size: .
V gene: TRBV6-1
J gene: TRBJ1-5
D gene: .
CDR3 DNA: TGTGCCAGCAGTTATAACGGACAGACTAGCAATCAGCCCCAGCATTTT
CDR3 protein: CASSYNGQTSNQPQHF

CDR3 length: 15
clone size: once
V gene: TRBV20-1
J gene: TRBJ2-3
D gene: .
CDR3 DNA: TGCAGTGCTAGAGAGGCGGGATGGAGATTGGATACGCAGTATTTT
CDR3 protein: CSAREAGWRLDTQYF

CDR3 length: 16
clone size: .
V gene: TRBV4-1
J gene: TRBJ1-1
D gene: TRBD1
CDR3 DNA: TGCGCCAGCAGCCAAGGGCCGGGACAGGGGAACACTGAAGCTTTCTTT
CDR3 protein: CASSQGPGQGNTEAFF

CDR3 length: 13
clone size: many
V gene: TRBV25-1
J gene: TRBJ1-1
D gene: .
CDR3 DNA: TGTGCCAGCGGCAATATGGGGGAAAGTGAAGCTTTCTTT
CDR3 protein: CASGNMGESEAFF

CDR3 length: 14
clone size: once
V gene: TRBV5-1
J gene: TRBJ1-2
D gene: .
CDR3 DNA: TGCGCCAGCAGCTTGGTGGGGACGGCGGATGGCTACACCTTC
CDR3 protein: CASSLVGTADGYTF

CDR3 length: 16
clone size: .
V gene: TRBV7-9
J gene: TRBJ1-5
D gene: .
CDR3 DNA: TGTGCCAGCAGTTTAGATGGACCCAAGGGCAATCAGCCCCAGCATTTT
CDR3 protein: CASSLDGPKGNQPQHF

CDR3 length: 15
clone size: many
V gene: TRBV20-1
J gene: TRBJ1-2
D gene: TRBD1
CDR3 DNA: TGCAGTGCTAGCAGCGATGGACAGGGAGGCTATGGCTACACCTTC
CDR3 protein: CSASSDGQGGYGYTF

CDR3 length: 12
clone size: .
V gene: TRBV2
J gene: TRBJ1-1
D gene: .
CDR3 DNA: TGTGCCAGCAACTTTATGAACACTGAAGCTTTCTTT
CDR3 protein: CASNFMNTEAFF

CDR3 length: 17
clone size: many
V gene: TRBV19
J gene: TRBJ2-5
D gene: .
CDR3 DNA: TGTGCCAGTAGTACTGGAACCGGCGGGACAGCCGGGGAGACCCAGTACTTC
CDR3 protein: CASSTGTGGTAGETQYF